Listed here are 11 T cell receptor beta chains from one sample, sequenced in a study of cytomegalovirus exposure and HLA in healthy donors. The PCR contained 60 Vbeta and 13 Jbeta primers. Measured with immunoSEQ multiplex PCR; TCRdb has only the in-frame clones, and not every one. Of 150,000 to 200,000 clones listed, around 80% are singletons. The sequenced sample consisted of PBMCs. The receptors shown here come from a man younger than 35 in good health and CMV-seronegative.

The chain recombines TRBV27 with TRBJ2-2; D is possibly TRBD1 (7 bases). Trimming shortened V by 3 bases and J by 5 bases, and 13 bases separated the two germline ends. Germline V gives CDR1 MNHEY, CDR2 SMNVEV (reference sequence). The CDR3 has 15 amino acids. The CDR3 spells CASSFQGGVTGELFF. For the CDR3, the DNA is TGTGCCAGCAGTTTCCAGGGGGGAGTAACCGGGGAGCTGTTTTTT.

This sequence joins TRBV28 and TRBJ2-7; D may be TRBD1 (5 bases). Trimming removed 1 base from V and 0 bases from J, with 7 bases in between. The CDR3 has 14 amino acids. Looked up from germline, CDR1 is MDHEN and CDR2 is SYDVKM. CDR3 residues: CASSLSDSSYEQYF. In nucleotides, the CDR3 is TGTGCCAGCAGTTTATCCGACAGCTCCTACGAGCAGTACTTC.

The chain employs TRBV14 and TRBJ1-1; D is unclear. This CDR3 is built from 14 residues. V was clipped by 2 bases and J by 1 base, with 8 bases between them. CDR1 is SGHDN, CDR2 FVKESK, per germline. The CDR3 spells CASSQYSSNTEAFF. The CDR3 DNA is TGTGCCAGCAGCCAATATTCCTCGAACACTGAAGCTTTCTTT.

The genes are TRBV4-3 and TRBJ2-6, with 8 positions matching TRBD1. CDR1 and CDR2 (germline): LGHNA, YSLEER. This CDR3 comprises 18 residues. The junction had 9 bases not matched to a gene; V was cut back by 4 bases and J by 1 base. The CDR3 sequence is CASSPGGQGISGANVLTF. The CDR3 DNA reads TGCGCCAGCAGCCCCGGAGGACAGGGTATTTCTGGGGCCAACGTCCTGACTTTC.

Here the CDR3 reads CASSVLAGLTDTQYF. In DNA form, the CDR3 reads TGTGCCAGCAGCGTACTAGCGGGGCTCACAGATACGCAGTATTTT. This chain connects TRBV9 to TRBJ2-3; 9 bases agree with TRBD2. The CDR3 loop spans 15 amino acids. CDR1 and CDR2 (germline): SGDLS, YYNGEE. With 1 base clipped from V and 2 bases from J, the junction kept 2 bases outside the gene matches.

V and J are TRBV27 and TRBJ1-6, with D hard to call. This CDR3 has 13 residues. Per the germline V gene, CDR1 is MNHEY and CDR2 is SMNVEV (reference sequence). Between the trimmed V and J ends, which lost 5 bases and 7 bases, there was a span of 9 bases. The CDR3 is CASSLGRNSPLHF. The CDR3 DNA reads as TGTGCCAGCAGTCTAGGGAGGAATTCACCCCTCCACTTT.

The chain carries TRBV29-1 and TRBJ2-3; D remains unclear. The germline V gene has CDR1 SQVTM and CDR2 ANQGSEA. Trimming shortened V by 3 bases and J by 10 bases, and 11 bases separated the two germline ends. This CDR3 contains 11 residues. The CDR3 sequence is CSVESLVAQYF. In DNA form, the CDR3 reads TGCAGCGTTGAGAGTTTGGTGGCGCAGTATTTT.

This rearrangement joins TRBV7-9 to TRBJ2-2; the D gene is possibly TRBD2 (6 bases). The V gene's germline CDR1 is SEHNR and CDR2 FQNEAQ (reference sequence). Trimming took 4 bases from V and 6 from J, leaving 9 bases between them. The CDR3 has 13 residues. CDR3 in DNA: TGTGCCAGCAGCTCTACTAGCTCCGGGGAGCTGTTTTTT. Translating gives CASSSTSSGELFF.

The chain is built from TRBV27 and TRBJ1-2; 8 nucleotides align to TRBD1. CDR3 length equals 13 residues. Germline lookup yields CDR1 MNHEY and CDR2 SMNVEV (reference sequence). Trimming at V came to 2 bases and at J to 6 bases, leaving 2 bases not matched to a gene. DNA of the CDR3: TGTGCCAGCAGTTTAAACAGGGGGGATGGCTACACCTTC. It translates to CASSLNRGDGYTF.

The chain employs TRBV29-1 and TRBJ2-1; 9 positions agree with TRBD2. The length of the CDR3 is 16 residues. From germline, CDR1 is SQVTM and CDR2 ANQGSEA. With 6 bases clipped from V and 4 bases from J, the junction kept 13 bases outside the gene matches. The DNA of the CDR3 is TGCAGCGTAGGCATTGCGGGGGGGCCGAGGTACAATGAGCAGTTCTTC. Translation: CSVGIAGGPRYNEQFF.

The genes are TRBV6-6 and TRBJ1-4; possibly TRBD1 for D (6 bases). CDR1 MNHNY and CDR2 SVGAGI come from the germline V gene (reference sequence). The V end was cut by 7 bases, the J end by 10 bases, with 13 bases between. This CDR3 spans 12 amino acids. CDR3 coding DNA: TGTGCCAGCATGGCAGGGGCGGGAAAACTGTTTTTT. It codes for CASMAGAGKLFF.